This TCR beta chain comes out of a study of response to subunit inactivated influenza vaccine. CDR3 length: 15 amino acids. J lost 10 bases, V lost 6 bases, and 11 bases had no gene match. This clonotype appeared a few times. TCRdb re-called the RT-PCR reads with MiXCR, one entry per CDR3 protein. The data contain about 780,000 distinct CDR3 sequences, around 18% of them singletons. The receptor's source is a man aged 50 to 59 who received an inactivated influenza vaccine. The source material was PBMCs from blood, sampled more than 4 days after vaccination. The chain links TRBV12-3 or TRBV12-4 to TRBJ2-1; 11 bases fit TRBD2. CDR3 bases: TGTGCCAGCAGATCGACTAGCGGGGCGTTTAACGAGCAGTTCTTC. This codes for CASRSTSGAFNEQFF.